This T cell receptor (beta chain) appears in the sequencing data of a study of T cell repertoires in cytomegalovirus infection. At the level of the study: It can be stated that public TCR beta signatures indicated CMV infection as well as a matching HLA type.

Between the trimmed V and J ends, which lost 5 bases and 2 bases, there was a span of 11 bases. CDR1 and CDR2 (germline): MGHDK, SYGVNS. This CDR3 region has 14 residues. Via MiXCR, TCRdb re-called the reads, giving one row per CDR3 protein. The sample contains some 800,000 distinct CDR3 sequences, approximately 32% of which appear only once. Study results and caveats: The cumulative frequency of public TCR beta families distinguished individuals who carried CMV together with the relevant HLA. What dominated the ex vivo response were HLA-C-restricted CMV-specific TCR beta clonotypes.

Notes on this clonotype: The antigen remains unidentified.

The genes are TRBV25-1 and TRBJ2-3; D is ambiguous. This specimen was cultured CD8+ T cells from PBMCs, taken from culture after CMV antigen stimulation. This receptor was identified in a human donor in good health (CMV status not recorded). Some clones in this sample may be carry-over from other donors' samples. CDR3 in amino acids: CASSHQAPTDTQYF. DNA for the CDR3: TGTGCCAGCAGTCACCAGGCCCCCACAGATACGCAGTATTTT.